This T cell receptor beta chain was observed in a study of blood T cell repertoires in COVID-19. Study-wide context: PBMCs, B-cell-depleted T cells, or T cells were the source of the cDNA or gDNA that made up the material.

CDR1 is GTSNPN, CDR2 SVGIG, per germline (reference sequence). Deletions cut 0 bases from V and 6 bases from J, with 15 bases between. This CDR3 is built from 15 residues. Per the original methods: Nucleated cell number was recorded as an estimate derived from reference gene primer amplification. Data came from immunoSEQ multiplex PCR; TCRdb stores just in-frame clones and leaves some out. The DNA gave D and trimming, while V, J and clone size come from that table. The sample contains roughly 320,000 clones, under 90% of which appear only once. The chain links TRBV30 to TRBJ1-5; a weak D match, TRBD1 (5 bases). This receptor was obtained from a woman in her thirties with COVID-19, enrolled during active disease. The sequencing sample was made of peripheral blood. CDR3 loop: CAWSVLGRAGQPQHF. For the CDR3, the DNA is TGTGCCTGGAGTGTACTCGGCAGGGCCGGTCAGCCCCAGCATTTT.